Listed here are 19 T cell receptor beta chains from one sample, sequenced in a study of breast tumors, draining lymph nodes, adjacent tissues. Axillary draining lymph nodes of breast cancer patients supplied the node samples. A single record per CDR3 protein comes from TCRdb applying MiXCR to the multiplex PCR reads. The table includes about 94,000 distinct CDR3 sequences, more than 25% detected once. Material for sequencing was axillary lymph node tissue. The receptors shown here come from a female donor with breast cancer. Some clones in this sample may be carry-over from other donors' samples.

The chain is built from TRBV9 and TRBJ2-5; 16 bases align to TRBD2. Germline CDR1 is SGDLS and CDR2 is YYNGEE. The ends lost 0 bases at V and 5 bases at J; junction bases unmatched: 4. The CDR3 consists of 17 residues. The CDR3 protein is CASSVVGTSGRGETQYF. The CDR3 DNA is TGTGCCAGCAGCGTAGTCGGGACTAGCGGGAGGGGGGAGACCCAGTACTTC.

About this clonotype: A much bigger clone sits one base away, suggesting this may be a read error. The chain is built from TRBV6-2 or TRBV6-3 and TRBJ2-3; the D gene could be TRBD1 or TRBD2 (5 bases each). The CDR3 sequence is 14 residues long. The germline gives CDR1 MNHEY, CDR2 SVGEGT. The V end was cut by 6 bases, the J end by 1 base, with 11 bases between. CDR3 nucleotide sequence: TGTGCCAGCAGCCGGGGCCAGCGCACAGATACGCAGTATTTT. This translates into CASSRGQRTDTQYF.

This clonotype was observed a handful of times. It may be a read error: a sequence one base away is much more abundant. In DNA, the CDR3 is TGTGCCAGCAGCTTGGGGGCCGCGCCGACCGAGCAGTACTTC. Protein: CASSLGAAPTEQYF. The chain employs TRBV5-5 and TRBJ2-7, with no clear D. This CDR3 is 14 amino acids long. V lost 0 bases and J lost 6, with 13 bases in between. Germline CDR1 is SGHKS and CDR2 is YYEKEE (reference sequence). Complete variable domain (other parts from reference TRBV5-5 and TRBJ2-7): DAGVTQSPTHLIKTRGQQVTLRCSPISGHKSVSWYQQVLGQGPQFIFQYYEKEERGRGNFPDRFSARQFPNYSSELNVNALLLGDSALYLCASSLGAAPTEQYFGPGTRLTVT.

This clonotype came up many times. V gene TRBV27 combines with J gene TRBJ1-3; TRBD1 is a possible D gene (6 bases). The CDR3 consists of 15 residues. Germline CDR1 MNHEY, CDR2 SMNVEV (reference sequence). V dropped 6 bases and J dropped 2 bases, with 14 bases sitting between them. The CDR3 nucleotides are TGTGCCAGCAGGGGAATGACAGGTCCTGGAAACACCATATATTTT. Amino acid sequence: CASRGMTGPGNTIYF.

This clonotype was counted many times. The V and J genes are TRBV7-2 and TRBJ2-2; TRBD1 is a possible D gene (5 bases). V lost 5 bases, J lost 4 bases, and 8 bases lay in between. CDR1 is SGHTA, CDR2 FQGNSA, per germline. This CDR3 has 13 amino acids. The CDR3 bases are TGTGCCAGCAGCCTTCAGGGCACCGGGGAGCTGTTTTTT. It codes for CASSLQGTGELFF.

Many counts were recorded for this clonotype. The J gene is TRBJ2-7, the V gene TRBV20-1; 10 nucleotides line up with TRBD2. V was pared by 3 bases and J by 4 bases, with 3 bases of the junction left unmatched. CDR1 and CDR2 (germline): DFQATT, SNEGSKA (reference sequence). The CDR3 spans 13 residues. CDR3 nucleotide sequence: TGCAGTGCTAGTGCTAGCGGGAGTTACGAGCAGTACTTC. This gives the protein CSASASGSYEQYF.

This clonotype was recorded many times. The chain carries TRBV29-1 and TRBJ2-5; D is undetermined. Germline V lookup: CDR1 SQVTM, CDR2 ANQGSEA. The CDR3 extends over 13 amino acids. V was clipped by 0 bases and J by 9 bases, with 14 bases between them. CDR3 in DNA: TGCAGCGTTGAAGATCGCGTCCAGGTAGCCCAGTACTTC. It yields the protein CSVEDRVQVAQYF.

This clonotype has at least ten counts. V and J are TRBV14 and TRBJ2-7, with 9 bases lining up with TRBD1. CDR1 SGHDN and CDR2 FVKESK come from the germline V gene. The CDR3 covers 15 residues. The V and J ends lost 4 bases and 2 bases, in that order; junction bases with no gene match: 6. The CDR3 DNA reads TGTGCCAGCAGCCTTAGGACAGGGGATACCTACGAGCAGTACTTC. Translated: CASSLRTGDTYEQYF.

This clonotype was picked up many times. This chain's CDR3 is CASDQATDSPLHF. Here the CDR3 DNA reads TGTGCCAGCGACCAGGCTACAGATTCACCCCTCCACTTT. The chain couples TRBV12-3 or TRBV12-4 to TRBJ1-6; no firm D call. V gave up 8 bases and J gave up 8 bases, with 13 bases separating them. The CDR3 runs 13 residues.

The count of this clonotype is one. The CDR3, as DNA: TGTGCCAGCAGTGGGGTCACCGGGATAGACAATGAGCAGTTCTTC. Residues: CASSGVTGIDNEQFF. The chain combines TRBV12-3 or TRBV12-4 with TRBJ2-1, with a tentative D call TRBD2 (5 bases). Trimming pared 5 bases from V and 5 bases from J, leaving 16 bases between. This CDR3 has 15 amino acids.

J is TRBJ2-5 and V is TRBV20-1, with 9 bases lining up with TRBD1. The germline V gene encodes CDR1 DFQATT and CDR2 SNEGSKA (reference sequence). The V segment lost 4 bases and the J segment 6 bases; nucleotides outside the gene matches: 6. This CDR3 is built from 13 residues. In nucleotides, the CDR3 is TGCAGTGCTAATGGCTACAGGGGGCAGACCCAGTACTTC. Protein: CSANGYRGQTQYF.

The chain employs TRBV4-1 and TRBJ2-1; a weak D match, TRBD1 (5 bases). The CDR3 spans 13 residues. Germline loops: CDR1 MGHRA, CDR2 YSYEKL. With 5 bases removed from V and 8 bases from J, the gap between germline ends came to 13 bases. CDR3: CASSLGPHDEQFF. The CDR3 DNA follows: TGCGCCAGCAGCTTGGGGCCCCATGATGAGCAGTTCTTC.

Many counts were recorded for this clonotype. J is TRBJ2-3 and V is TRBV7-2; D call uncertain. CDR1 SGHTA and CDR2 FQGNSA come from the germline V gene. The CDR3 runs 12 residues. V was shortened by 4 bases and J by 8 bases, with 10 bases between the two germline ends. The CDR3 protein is CASSSGYGTQYF. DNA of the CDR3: TGTGCCAGCAGCTCCGGCTACGGTACGCAGTATTTT.

The CDR3 reads CASRDTGRGYEQYF. CDR3 in DNA: TGTGCCAGCAGAGACACAGGGAGGGGATACGAGCAGTACTTC. J is TRBJ2-7 and V is TRBV12-3 or TRBV12-4, with a tentative D call TRBD2 (7 bases). This CDR3 spans 14 amino acids. V was shortened by 6 bases and J by 4 bases, with 16 bases between the two germline ends.

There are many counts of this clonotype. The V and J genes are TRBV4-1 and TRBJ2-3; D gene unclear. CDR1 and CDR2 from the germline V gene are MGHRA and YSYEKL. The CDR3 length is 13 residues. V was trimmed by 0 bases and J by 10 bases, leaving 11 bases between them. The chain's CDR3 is CASSQEVLRPQYF. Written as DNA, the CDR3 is TGCGCCAGCAGCCAAGAGGTCCTAAGGCCGCAGTATTTT.

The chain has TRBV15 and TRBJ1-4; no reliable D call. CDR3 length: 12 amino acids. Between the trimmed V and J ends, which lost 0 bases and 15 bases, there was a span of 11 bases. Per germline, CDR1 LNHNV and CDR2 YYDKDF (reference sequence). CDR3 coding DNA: TGTGCCACCAGCAGAGATTACCGGGTCTTGTTTTTT. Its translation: CATSRDYRVLFF.

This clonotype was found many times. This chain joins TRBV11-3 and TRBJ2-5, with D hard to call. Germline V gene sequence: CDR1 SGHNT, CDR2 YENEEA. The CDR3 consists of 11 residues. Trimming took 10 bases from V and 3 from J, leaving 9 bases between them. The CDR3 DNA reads TGTGCCACCAAGGTGAAAGAGACCCAGTACTTC. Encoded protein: CATKVKETQYF. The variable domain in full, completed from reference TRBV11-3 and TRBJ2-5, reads EAGVVQSPRYKIIEKKQPVAFWCNPISGHNTLYWYLQNLGQGPELLIRYENEEAVDDSQLPKDRFSAERLKGVDSTLKIQPAELGDSAVYLCATKVKETQYFGPGTRLLVL.

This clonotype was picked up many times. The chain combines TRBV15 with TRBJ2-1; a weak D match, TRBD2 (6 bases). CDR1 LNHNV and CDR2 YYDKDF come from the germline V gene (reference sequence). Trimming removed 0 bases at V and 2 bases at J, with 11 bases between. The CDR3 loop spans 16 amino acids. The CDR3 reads CATSRDSGSTYNEQFF. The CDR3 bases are TGTGCCACCAGCAGAGATTCCGGGAGTACCTACAATGAGCAGTTCTTC. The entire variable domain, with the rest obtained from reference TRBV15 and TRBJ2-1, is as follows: DAMVIQNPRYQVTQFGKPVTLSCSQTLNHNVMYWYQQKSSQAPKLLFHYYDKDFNNEADTPDNFQSRRPNTSFCFLDIRSPGLGDTAMYLCATSRDSGSTYNEQFFGPGTRLTVL.

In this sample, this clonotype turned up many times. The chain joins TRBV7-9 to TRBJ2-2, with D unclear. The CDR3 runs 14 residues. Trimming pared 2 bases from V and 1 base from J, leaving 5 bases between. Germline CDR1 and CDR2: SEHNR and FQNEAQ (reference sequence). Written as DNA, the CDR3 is TGTGCCAGCAGCTTATCCGGGAACACCGGGGAGCTGTTTTTT. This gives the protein CASSLSGNTGELFF.